This TCR beta chain was captured in a study of blood T cell repertoires in COVID-19 (dated by TCRdb to 2018 to 2021). Study-wide context: Samples covering the acute and convalescent phases of COVID-19 were provided by collaborators in the United States, Italy and Spain. The material from the prospective study consisted of cDNA or gDNA derived from T cells, B-cell-depleted T cells, or PBMCs. The dataset comprised deeply sampled blood TCRbeta repertoires from subjects exposed to, actively infected with, or recovered from COVID-19. A freely available public database, intended as a resource for researchers studying the immune response to SARS-CoV-2, is where the repertoires were released. Samples were obtained from the ongoing ImmuneRACE study (first 160 participants) and from approximately 1,200 subjects provided by 6 global collaborators. Sample metadata almost always included a de-identified subject ID, COVID-19 status, age in years and sex. Where HLA class I and class II types were available, the types were taken from metadata supplied by the sample provider, not from assay-based typing. The research as a whole found: The quantity of clinical and demographic metadata differed by source and by participant and was supplied without curation.

Comments on this clone: Its antigen is unknown. No per-base quality is available; no much larger clone lies one base away.

TCRbeta CDR3 regions were amplified from genomic DNA by means of the immunoSEQ Assay, a bias-controlled multiplex PCR. In the source study's methods: The number of nucleated cells in each sample was estimated by amplification of reference gene primers within the assay. Sequence reads were collapsed and filtered to measure the absolute abundance of every unique TCRbeta CDR3 rearrangement. For each sample, productive Simpson clonality was calculated by taking the square root of Simpson's diversity index across productive rearrangements. TCRdb's version of the immuneACCESS table is confined to in-frame rearrangements and falls short of the full clone set. An unresolved V gene accounts for under half of the shortfall where checked; the remainder is of unknown origin. The DNA gave D and trimming, while V, J and clone size come from that table. For this sample the table gives about 220,000 clones, of which around 83% were detected only once. The ten most abundant clones make up 2% to 2.5% of the sample.

A second Seattle source provided samples from volunteer blood donors who had recovered from COVID-19. The collaborating institutions used their own protocols to collect whole blood in K2EDTA tubes. For TCRbeta analysis, collaborators shipped samples in one of three forms: frozen whole blood, isolated PBMCs, or DNA extracted from either of those sample types. The germline ends are 14 bases apart after V is trimmed by 7 bases and J by 1 base. Including cysteine and phenylalanine, the CDR3 has 16 amino acids. Of the read, only the CDR3 DNA is kept; its 48 bases are in frame from base 1. The germline V gene gives CDR1 as SNHLY and CDR2 as FYNNEI.

The receptor chain draws on TRBV2 and TRBJ2-6; TRBD1 is a possible D gene, resting on 7 matching bases. Sequencing was done on a sample of peripheral blood. This TCR was recovered from a man aged 35-49 years who had recovered from COVID-19. The bases read TGTGCCAGCATGCGGGACAGTCAATCTGGGGCCAACGTCCTGACTTTC. Its translation is CASMRDSQSGANVLTF.